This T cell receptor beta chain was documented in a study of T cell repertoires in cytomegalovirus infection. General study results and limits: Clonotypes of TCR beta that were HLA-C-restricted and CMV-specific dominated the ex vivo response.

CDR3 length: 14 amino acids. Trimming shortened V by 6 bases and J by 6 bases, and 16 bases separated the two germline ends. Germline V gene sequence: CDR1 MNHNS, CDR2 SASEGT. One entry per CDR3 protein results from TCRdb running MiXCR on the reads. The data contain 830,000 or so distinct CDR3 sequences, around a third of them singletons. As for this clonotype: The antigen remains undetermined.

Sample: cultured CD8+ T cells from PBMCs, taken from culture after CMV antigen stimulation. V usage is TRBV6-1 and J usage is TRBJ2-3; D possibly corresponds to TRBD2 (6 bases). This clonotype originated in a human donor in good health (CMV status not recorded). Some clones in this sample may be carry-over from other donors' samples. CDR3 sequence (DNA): TGTGCCAGCAGGCAACTAGGGGAGGTGGATACGCAGTATTTT. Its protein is CASRQLGEVDTQYF.